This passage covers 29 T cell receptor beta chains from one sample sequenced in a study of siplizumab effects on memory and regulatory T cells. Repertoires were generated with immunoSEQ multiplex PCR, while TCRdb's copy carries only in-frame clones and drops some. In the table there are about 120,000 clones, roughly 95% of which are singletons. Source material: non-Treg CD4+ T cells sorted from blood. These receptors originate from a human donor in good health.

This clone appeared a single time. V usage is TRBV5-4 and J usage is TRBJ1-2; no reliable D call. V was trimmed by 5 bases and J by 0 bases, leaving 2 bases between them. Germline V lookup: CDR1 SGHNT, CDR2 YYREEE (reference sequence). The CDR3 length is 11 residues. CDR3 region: CASSSNYGYTF. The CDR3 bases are TGTGCCAGCAGTTCTAACTATGGCTACACCTTC.

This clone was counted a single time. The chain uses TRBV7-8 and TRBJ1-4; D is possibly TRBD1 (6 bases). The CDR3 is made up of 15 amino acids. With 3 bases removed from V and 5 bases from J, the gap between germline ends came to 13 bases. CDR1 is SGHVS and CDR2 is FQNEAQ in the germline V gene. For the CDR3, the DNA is TGTGCCAGCAGCTTCAATCCTGGACAGAATGAAAAACTGTTTTTT. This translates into CASSFNPGQNEKLFF.

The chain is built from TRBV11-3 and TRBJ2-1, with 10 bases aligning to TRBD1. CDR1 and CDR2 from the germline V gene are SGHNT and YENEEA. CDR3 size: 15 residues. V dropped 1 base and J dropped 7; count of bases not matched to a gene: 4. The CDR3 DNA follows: TGTGCCAGCAGCTTAGGACAGGGGGCGCTTAATGAGCAGTTCTTC. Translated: CASSLGQGALNEQFF.

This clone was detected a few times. The CDR3 nucleotides are TGTGCCAGCAGTGAGAGGGTAGGCAATCAGCCCCAGCATTTT. Amino acids: CASSERVGNQPQHF. J is TRBJ1-5 and V is TRBV2, with D uncertain. Between the trimmed V and J ends, which lost 3 bases and 2 bases, there was a span of 8 bases. This CDR3 region has 14 residues. Germline V gene sequence: CDR1 SNHLY, CDR2 FYNNEI.

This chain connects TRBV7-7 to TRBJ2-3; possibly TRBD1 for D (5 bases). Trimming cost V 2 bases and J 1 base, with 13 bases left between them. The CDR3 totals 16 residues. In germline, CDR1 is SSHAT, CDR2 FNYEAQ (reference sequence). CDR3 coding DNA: TGTGCCAGCAGCTTATTTCAGGGATTGGGCACAGATACGCAGTATTTT. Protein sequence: CASSLFQGLGTDTQYF.

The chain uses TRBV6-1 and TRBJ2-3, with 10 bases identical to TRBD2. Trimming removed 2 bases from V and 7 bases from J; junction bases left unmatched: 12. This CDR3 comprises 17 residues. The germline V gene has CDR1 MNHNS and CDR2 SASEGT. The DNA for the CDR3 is TGTGCCAGCAGTGAATTGGCGGGAGCGGGGGGGTTAAATACGCAGTATTTT. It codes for CASSELAGAGGLNTQYF.

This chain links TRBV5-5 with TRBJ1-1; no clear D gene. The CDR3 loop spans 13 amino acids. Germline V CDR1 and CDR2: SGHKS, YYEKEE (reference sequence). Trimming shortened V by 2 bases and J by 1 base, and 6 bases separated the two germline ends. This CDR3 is CASSFGRNTEAFF. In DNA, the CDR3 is TGTGCCAGCAGCTTCGGTAGGAACACTGAAGCTTTCTTT.

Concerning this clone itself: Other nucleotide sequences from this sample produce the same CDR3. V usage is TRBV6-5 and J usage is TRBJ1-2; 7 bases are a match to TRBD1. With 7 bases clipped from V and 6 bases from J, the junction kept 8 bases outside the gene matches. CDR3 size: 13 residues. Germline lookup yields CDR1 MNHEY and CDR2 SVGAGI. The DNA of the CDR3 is TGTGCCAGCACCCCGACAGGGAGGGATGGCTACACCTTC. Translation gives CASTPTGRDGYTF.

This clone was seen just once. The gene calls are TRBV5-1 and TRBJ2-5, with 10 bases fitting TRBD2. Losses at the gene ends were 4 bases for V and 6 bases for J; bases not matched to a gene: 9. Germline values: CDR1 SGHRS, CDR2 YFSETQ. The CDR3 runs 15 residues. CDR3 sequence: CASSLRSGGAQTQYF. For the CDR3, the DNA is TGCGCCAGCAGCCTCCGGAGCGGGGGGGCCCAGACCCAGTACTTC.

For the CDR3, the DNA is TGCGCCAGCAGCCAACCCGCCGCAGGGATCTACGAGCAGTACTTC. This gives the protein CASSQPAAGIYEQYF. The V gene is TRBV4-1, the J gene TRBJ2-7; tentatively, D is TRBD1 (5 bases). Germline assignment: CDR1 MGHRA and CDR2 YSYEKL. Between the trimmed V and J ends, which lost 2 bases and 3 bases, there was a span of 14 bases. This CDR3 contains 15 residues.

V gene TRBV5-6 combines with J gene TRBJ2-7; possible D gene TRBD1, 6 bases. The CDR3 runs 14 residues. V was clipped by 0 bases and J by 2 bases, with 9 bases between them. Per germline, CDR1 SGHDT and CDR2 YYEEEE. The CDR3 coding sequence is TGTGCCAGCAGCTTGGTTGGGACACCCTACGAGCAGTACTTC. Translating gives CASSLVGTPYEQYF. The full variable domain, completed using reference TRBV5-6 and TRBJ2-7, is DAGVTQSPTHLIKTRGQQVTLRCSPKSGHDTVSWYQQALGQGPQFIFQYYEEEERQRGNFPDRFSGHQFPNYSSELNVNALLLGDSALYLCASSLVGTPYEQYFGPGTRLTVT.

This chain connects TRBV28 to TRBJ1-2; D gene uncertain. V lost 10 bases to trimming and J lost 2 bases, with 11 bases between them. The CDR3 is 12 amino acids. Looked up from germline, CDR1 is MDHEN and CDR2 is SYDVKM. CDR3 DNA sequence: TGTGCCACCGAGGGCTTCAACTATGGCTACACCTTC. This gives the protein CATEGFNYGYTF.

The CDR3 nucleotides are TGTGCCAGCAGCGCCTCTCGACAGGGCTACGAGCAGTACTTC. It encodes CASSASRQGYEQYF. The V and J genes are TRBV5-4 and TRBJ2-7; 7 nucleotides match TRBD1. The ends lost 4 bases at V and 3 bases at J; junction bases unmatched: 7. The CDR3 is 14 amino acids. Germline CDR1 reads SGHNT; CDR2 reads YYREEE (reference sequence).

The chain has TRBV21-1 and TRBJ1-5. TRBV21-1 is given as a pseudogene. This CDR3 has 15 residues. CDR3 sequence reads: CASSPWRGGVQPQHF. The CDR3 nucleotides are TGTGCCAGCAGCCCCTGGAGGGGGGGAGTTCAGCCCCAGCATTTT.

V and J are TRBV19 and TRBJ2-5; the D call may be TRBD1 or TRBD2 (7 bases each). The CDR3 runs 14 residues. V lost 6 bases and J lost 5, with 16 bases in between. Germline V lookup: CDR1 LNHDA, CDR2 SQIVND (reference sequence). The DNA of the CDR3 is TGTGCCAGTAGCCAGGGGGGGCCCGGGGAGACCCAGTACTTC. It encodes CASSQGGPGETQYF. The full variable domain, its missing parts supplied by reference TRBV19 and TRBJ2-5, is DGGITQSPKYLFRKEGQNVTLSCEQNLNHDAMYWYRQDPGQGLRLIYYSQIVNDFQKGDIAEGYSVSREKKESFPLTVTSAQKNPTAFYLCASSQGGPGETQYFGPGTRLLVL.

CDR3 bases: TGCAGCTCCTGGACCATGAACACTGAAGCTTTCTTT. Protein product: CSSWTMNTEAFF. This chain links TRBV29-1 with TRBJ1-1; D call uncertain. The germline V gene encodes CDR1 SQVTM and CDR2 ANQGSEA. V was shortened by 8 bases and J by 0 bases, with 10 bases between the two germline ends. There are 12 residues in the CDR3.

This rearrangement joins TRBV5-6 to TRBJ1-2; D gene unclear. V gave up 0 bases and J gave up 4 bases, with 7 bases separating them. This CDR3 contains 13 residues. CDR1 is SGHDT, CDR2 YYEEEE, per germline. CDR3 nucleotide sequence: TGTGCCAGCAGCTTGGGCGCAGCCTATGGCTACACCTTC. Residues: CASSLGAAYGYTF. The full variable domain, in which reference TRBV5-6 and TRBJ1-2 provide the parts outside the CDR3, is DAGVTQSPTHLIKTRGQQVTLRCSPKSGHDTVSWYQQALGQGPQFIFQYYEEEERQRGNFPDRFSGHQFPNYSSELNVNALLLGDSALYLCASSLGAAYGYTFGSGTRLTVV.

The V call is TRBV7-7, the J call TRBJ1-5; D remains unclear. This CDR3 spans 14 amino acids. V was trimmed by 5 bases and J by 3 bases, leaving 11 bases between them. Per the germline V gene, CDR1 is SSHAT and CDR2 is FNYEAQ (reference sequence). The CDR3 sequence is CASSLGRNNQPQHF. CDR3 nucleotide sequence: TGTGCCAGCAGCCTAGGACGTAACAATCAGCCCCAGCATTTT.

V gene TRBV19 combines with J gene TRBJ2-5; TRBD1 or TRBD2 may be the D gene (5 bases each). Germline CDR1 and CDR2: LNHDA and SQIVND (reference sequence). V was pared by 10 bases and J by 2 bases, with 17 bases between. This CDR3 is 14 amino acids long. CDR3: CATGGSRWQETQYF. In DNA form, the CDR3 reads TGTGCCACTGGGGGAAGTAGGTGGCAAGAGACCCAGTACTTC. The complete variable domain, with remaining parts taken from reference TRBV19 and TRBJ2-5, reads DGGITQSPKYLFRKEGQNVTLSCEQNLNHDAMYWYRQDPGQGLRLIYYSQIVNDFQKGDIAEGYSVSREKKESFPLTVTSAQKNPTAFYLCATGGSRWQETQYFGPGTRLLVL.

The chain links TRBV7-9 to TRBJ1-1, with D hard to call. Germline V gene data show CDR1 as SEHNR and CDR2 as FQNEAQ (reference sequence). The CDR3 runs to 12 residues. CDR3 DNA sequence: TGTGTTCCTCACCCCACTTACACTGAAGCTTTCTTT. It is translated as CVPHPTYTEAFF.

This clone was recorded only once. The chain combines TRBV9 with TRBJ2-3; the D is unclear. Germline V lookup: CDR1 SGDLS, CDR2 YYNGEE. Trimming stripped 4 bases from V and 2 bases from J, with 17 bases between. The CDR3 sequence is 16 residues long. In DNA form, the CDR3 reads TGTGCCAGCAGCACCCGAGGAGCAGGAGACACAGATACGCAGTATTTT. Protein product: CASSTRGAGDTDTQYF.

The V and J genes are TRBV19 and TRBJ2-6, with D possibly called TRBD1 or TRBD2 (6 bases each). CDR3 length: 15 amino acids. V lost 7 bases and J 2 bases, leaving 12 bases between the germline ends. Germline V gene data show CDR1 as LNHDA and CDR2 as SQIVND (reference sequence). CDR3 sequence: CASKPRGAGANVLTF. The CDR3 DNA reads TGTGCCAGTAAACCTAGGGGGGCTGGGGCCAACGTCCTGACTTTC.

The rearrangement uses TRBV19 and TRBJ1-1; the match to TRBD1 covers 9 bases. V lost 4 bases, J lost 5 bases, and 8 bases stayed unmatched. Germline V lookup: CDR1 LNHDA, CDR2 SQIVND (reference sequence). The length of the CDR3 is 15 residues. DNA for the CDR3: TGTGCCAGTAGTAGAGCGGGACAGGGAAGAACTGAAGCTTTCTTT. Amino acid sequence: CASSRAGQGRTEAFF.

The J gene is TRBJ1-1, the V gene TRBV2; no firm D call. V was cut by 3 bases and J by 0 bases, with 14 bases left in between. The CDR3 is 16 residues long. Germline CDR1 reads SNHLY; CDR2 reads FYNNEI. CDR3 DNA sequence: TGTGCCAGCAGTGACGGACGGGTACAAATGAACACTGAAGCTTTCTTT. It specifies CASSDGRVQMNTEAFF.

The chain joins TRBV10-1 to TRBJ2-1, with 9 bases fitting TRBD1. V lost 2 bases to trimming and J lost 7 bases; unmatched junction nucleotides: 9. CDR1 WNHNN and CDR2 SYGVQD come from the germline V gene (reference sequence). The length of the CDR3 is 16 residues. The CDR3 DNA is TGCGCCAGCAGTGAGGGGGTGACAGGGGGTTGGAATGAGCAGTTCTTC. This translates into CASSEGVTGGWNEQFF.

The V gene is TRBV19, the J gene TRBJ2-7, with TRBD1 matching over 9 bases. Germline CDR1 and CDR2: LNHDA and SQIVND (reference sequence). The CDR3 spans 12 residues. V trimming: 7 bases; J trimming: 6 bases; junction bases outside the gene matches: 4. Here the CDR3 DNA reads TGTGCCAGTAACAACAGGGGGCCCGAGCAGTACTTC. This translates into CASNNRGPEQYF.

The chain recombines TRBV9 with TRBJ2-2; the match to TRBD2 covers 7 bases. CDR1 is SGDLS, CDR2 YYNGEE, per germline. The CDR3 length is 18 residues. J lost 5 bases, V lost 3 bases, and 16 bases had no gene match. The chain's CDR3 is CASSERGMAPSWTGELFF. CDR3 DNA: TGTGCCAGCAGCGAGCGGGGCATGGCCCCCTCGTGGACCGGGGAGCTGTTTTTT.

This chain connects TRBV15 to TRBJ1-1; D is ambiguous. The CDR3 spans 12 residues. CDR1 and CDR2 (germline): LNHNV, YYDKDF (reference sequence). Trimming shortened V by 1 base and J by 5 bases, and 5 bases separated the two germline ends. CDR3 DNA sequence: TGTGCCACCAGCAGAGGGGGAACTGAAGCTTTCTTT. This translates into CATSRGGTEAFF.

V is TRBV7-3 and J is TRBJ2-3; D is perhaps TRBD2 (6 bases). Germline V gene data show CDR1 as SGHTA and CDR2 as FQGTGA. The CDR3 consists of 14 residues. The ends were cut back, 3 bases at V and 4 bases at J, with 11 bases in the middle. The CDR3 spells CASSFWGVPDTQYF. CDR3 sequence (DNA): TGTGCCAGCAGCTTTTGGGGGGTCCCAGATACGCAGTATTTT.